This section outlines one T cell receptor beta chain sequence together with its context. Original handling: By means of reference gene primer amplification, nucleated cell counts were estimated. Libraries were prepared by immunoSEQ multiplex PCR; TCRdb keeps only in-frame clonotypes and omits some of them. Clone size and V and J calls were adopted from that table, with D and trimming inferred from the DNA. This sample yields roughly 130,000 clones, of which about four fifths are seen a single time; 9.5% to 10% belongs to the top ten. The data stem from a study of blood T cell repertoires in COVID-19. Sequences were obtained from peripheral blood. This TCR came from a man aged 35 to 55 with active or convalescent COVID-19.

CDR3 protein: CASNQQGAASEQYF. The DNA for the CDR3 is TGTGCCAGTAATCAACAGGGGGCTGCCTCCGAGCAGTACTTC. The chain has TRBV19 and TRBJ2-7; 9 nucleotides match TRBD1. The germline V gene has CDR1 LNHDA and CDR2 SQIVND (reference sequence). V gave up 7 bases and J gave up 6 bases; unmatched junction bases: 10. The CDR3 totals 14 residues.